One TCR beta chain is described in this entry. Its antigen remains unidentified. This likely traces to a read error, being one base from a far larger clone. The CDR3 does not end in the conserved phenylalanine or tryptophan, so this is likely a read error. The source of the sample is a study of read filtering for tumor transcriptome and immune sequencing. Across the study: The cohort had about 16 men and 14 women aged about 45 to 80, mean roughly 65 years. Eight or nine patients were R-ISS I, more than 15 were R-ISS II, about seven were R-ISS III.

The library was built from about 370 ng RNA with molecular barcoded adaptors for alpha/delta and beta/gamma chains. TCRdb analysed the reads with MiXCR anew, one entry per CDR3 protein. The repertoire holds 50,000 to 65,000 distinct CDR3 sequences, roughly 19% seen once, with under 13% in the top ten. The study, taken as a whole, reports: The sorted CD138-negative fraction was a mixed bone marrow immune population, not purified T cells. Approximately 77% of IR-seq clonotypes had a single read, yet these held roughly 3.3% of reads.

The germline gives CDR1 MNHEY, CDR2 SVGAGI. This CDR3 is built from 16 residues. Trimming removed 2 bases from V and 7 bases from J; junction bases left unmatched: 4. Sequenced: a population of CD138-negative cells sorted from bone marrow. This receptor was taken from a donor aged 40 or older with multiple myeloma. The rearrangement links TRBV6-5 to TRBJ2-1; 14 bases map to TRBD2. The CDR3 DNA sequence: TGTGCCAGCAGTTACGGGACTAGCGGGAGCAGGAATGAGCAGTTCCTC. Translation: CASSYGTSGSRNEQFL.